The 26 T cell receptor beta chains below come from one sample, sequenced in a study of shared clonotypes between healthy human individuals. The repertoire was sequenced with immunoSEQ multiplex PCR; TCRdb's copy has only in-frame clones and lacks some. The data show roughly 2.1 million clones, about 92% seen once. Cells designated naive CD8 were CD45RO-negative and were positively selected for CCR7, with terminally differentiated effector memory CD45RA+ cells excluded. The source material was naive CD8+ T cells from PBMCs. These receptors all come from a young man in good health. Some clones in this sample may be carry-over from other donors' samples.

The sample holds one count of this clone. J is TRBJ2-7 and V is TRBV5-6; D gene ambiguous. Trimming removed 2 bases at V and 5 bases at J, with 8 bases between. Germline V gives CDR1 SGHDT, CDR2 YYEEEE. This CDR3 spans 12 amino acids. The DNA for the CDR3 is TGTGCCAGCAGCTTAGAGACTGACGAGCAGTACTTC. It translates to CASSLETDEQYF.

V usage is TRBV5-1 and J usage is TRBJ1-2; 8 positions agree with TRBD1. V trimming: 3 bases; J trimming: 0 bases; junction bases outside the gene matches: 16. The length of the CDR3 is 19 residues. Looked up from germline, CDR1 is SGHRS and CDR2 is YFSETQ. CDR3 sequence reads: CASSSTTGGIIVANYGYTF. The CDR3 region has the DNA TGCGCCAGCAGCTCCACAACAGGGGGGATTATAGTGGCTAACTATGGCTACACCTTC.

The gene calls are TRBV6-5 and TRBJ2-7, with D uncertain. This CDR3 contains 14 residues. V lost 4 bases, J lost 0 bases, and 10 bases lay in between. The V gene's germline CDR1 is MNHEY and CDR2 SVGAGI. The chain's CDR3 is CASSSFKVSYEQYF. CDR3 nucleotides: TGTGCCAGCAGTTCGTTCAAGGTCTCCTACGAGCAGTACTTC.

The CDR3, as DNA: TGTGCCAGTAGTGCGAGGGTGCAGGACATTCAGTACTTC. Protein sequence: CASSARVQDIQYF. This chain uses TRBV19 with TRBJ2-4; D possibly corresponds to TRBD2 (5 bases). This CDR3 is 13 amino acids long. Germline V gene data show CDR1 as LNHDA and CDR2 as SQIVND (reference sequence). Between the trimmed V and J ends, which lost 5 bases and 8 bases, there was a span of 13 bases.

This clone was counted once. The rearrangement uses TRBV27 and TRBJ2-3, with TRBD1 matching over 8 bases. J was trimmed by 2 bases and V by 6 bases; bases with no gene match: 7. The CDR3 sequence is 15 residues long. From germline, CDR1 is MNHEY and CDR2 SMNVEV (reference sequence). In DNA, the CDR3 is TGTGCCAGCAGCCTTTACAGGGGGTTCACAGATACGCAGTATTTT. The encoded protein is CASSLYRGFTDTQYF.

The rearrangement joins TRBV9 to TRBJ2-3; 8 bases map to TRBD2. The CDR3 has 17 residues. V trimming: 4 bases; J trimming: 6 bases; junction bases outside the gene matches: 16. Germline assignment: CDR1 SGDLS and CDR2 YYNGEE. The CDR3 DNA reads as TGTGCCAGCAGCTCGACCGGGACTAGTTGGGTGGGGGATACGCAGTATTTT. This gives the protein CASSSTGTSWVGDTQYF. Together with reference TRBV9 and TRBJ2-3, the CDR3 gives the full variable domain: DSGVTQTPKHLITATGQRVTLRCSPRSGDLSVYWYQQSLDQGLQFLIQYYNGEERAKGNILERFSAQQFPDLHSELNLSSLELGDSALYFCASSSTGTSWVGDTQYFGPGTRLTVL.

The gene calls are TRBV5-4 and TRBJ2-1; 9 nucleotides align to TRBD2. Germline V lookup: CDR1 SGHNT, CDR2 YYREEE (reference sequence). There are 15 residues in the CDR3. V lost 5 bases, J lost 3 bases, and 6 bases stayed unmatched. The CDR3 region has the DNA TGTGCCAGCAGGGGGACTAGCCTTCTCTACAATGAGCAGTTCTTC. It translates to CASRGTSLLYNEQFF.

This sequence joins TRBV7-9 and TRBJ2-3; TRBD2 might be the D (5 bases). V was trimmed by 5 bases and J by 4 bases, leaving 19 bases between them. CDR1 and CDR2 from the germline V gene are SEHNR and FQNEAQ (reference sequence). CDR3 length equals 16 residues. The CDR3 sequence: CASSPPVGRLADTQYF. The CDR3 DNA follows: TGTGCCAGCAGCCCCCCTGTTGGGAGATTAGCAGATACGCAGTATTTT. Full variable domain (outside the CDR3, taken from reference TRBV7-9 and TRBJ2-3): DTGVSQNPRHKITKRGQNVTFRCDPISEHNRLYWYRQTLGQGPEFLTYFQNEAQLEKSRLLSDRFSAERPKGSFSTLEIQRTEQGDSAMYLCASSPPVGRLADTQYFGPGTRLTVL.

The chain carries TRBV4-1 and TRBJ2-7; unclear D gene. The CDR3 runs to 13 residues. The germline V gene encodes CDR1 MGHRA and CDR2 YSYEKL. The V end lost 4 bases, the J end lost 3 bases, and 10 bases lay between the germline ends. The CDR3 DNA reads TGCGCCAGCAGCCTAACTGGGAACTACGAGCAGTACTTC. Protein sequence: CASSLTGNYEQYF.

With respect to this clone: Additional DNA sequences in this sample encode the identical CDR3. The V call is TRBV2, the J call TRBJ2-7; tentatively, D is TRBD1 (6 bases). V shed 7 bases and J shed 0 bases, with 10 bases lying between them. CDR3 size: 13 residues. The germline V gene has CDR1 SNHLY and CDR2 FYNNEI. The CDR3 reads CASTPGASYEQYF. The CDR3 coding sequence is TGTGCCAGCACCCCAGGGGCCTCCTACGAGCAGTACTTC.

V is TRBV6-6 and J is TRBJ2-5; TRBD1 or TRBD2 may be the D gene (6 bases each). Trimming shortened V by 5 bases and J by 5 bases, and 15 bases separated the two germline ends. This CDR3 has 14 amino acids. CDR1 and CDR2 from the germline V gene are MNHNY and SVGAGI (reference sequence). CDR3 coding DNA: TGTGCCAGCAGTCACAGGGAGGCGTGGGAGACCCAGTACTTC. Protein: CASSHREAWETQYF.

The chain has TRBV27 and TRBJ2-7, with a possible D match to TRBD2 (5 bases). In germline, CDR1 is MNHEY, CDR2 SMNVEV (reference sequence). CDR3 length: 15 residues. Between the trimmed V and J ends, which lost 5 bases and 3 bases, there was a span of 17 bases. DNA for the CDR3: TGTGCCAGCAGTCCCCGGGGATTGCAGCACTACGAGCAGTACTTC. Residues: CASSPRGLQHYEQYF.

This chain uses TRBV4-2 with TRBJ1-2, with D uncertain. Germline values: CDR1 LGHNA, CDR2 YNFKEQ. The CDR3 has 17 residues. V lost 4 bases, J lost 0 bases, and 18 bases lay in between. CDR3 amino acids: CASSRQKGTDTNYGYTF. As DNA, the CDR3 is TGTGCCAGCAGCCGGCAGAAGGGAACGGATACTAACTATGGCTACACCTTC.

In this sample, this clone turned up once. The rearrangement links TRBV7-9 to TRBJ1-2; perhaps TRBD1 as D (5 bases). Germline loops: CDR1 SEHNR, CDR2 FQNEAQ (reference sequence). V was cut by 1 base and J by 4 bases, with 10 bases left in between. This CDR3 spans 14 amino acids. The CDR3 region is CASSLGRDPYGYTF. In DNA, the CDR3 is TGTGCCAGCAGCTTAGGTCGGGACCCCTATGGCTACACCTTC.

J is TRBJ2-5 and V is TRBV7-9; D is uncertain. CDR3 length: 13 residues. Trimming left V 3 bases short and J 1 base short, with 6 bases between. From germline, CDR1 is SEHNR and CDR2 FQNEAQ (reference sequence). The CDR3 here is CASSLQTQETQYF. CDR3 bases: TGTGCCAGCAGCTTGCAGACCCAAGAGACCCAGTACTTC.

In DNA, the CDR3 is TGTGCCAGCAGTTACTCGGGGACAGGGCCCACTGAAGCTTTCTTT. Protein: CASSYSGTGPTEAFF. The rearrangement links TRBV6-5 to TRBJ1-1; 9 bases match TRBD1. Unmatched junction bases numbered 3, after V lost 0 bases and J lost 4 bases. Per the germline V gene, CDR1 is MNHEY and CDR2 is SVGAGI. The length of the CDR3 is 15 residues.

This sequence joins TRBV5-4 and TRBJ2-7; TRBD1 might be the D (6 bases). This CDR3 contains 15 residues. V was cut by 4 bases and J by 3 bases, with 17 bases left in between. Germline values: CDR1 SGHNT, CDR2 YYREEE (reference sequence). The CDR3 DNA sequence: TGTGCCAGCAGCATTAGTCCAGGGGCCATCTACGAGCAGTACTTC. Encoded protein: CASSISPGAIYEQYF.

This clone has only one observation. The V and J genes are TRBV28 and TRBJ2-7; D is possibly TRBD2 (5 bases). The CDR3 runs 14 residues. Germline V gene lookup returns CDR1 MDHEN and CDR2 SYDVKM. The ends were cut back, 5 bases at V and 3 bases at J, with 14 bases in the middle. In DNA, the CDR3 is TGTGCCAGCAGTCCTATAAGGGAGTACTACGAGCAGTACTTC. It encodes CASSPIREYYEQYF.

The rearrangement links TRBV5-1 to TRBJ2-1; 9 positions match TRBD2. V dropped 4 bases and J dropped 5; count of bases not matched to a gene: 13. The germline gives CDR1 SGHRS, CDR2 YFSETQ. The CDR3 runs 17 residues. The CDR3 loop reads CASSTRGSGGRDNEQFF. Here the CDR3 DNA reads TGCGCCAGCAGCACCCGCGGGAGCGGCGGGAGGGACAATGAGCAGTTCTTC.

The CDR3 DNA reads as TGTGCCACAGTCAAAGAGGCTTCCTACGAGCAGTACTTC. As protein: CATVKEASYEQYF. This chain uses TRBV30 with TRBJ2-7; D gene ambiguous. The CDR3 spans 13 residues. CDR1 and CDR2 (germline): GTSNPN, SVGIG (reference sequence). V lost 8 bases and J 1 base, leaving 15 bases between the germline ends.

The J gene is TRBJ2-7, the V gene TRBV6-1; 9 bases fit TRBD1. The V and J ends lost 6 bases and 2 bases, in that order; junction bases with no gene match: 5. The germline V gene encodes CDR1 MNHNS and CDR2 SASEGT. This CDR3 has 14 residues. The CDR3: CASSPDRGPYEQYF. CDR3 sequence (DNA): TGTGCCAGCAGCCCGGACAGGGGCCCCTACGAGCAGTACTTC.

The chain uses TRBV28 and TRBJ2-7; tentative D call: TRBD2 (6 bases). This CDR3 comprises 17 residues. Trimming removed 5 bases from V and 1 base from J, with 21 bases in between. CDR1 and CDR2 from the germline V gene are MDHEN and SYDVKM. The CDR3 DNA sequence: TGTGCCAGCAGTATTCTCGGCCAAGGACTACCGTCCTACGAGCAGTACTTC. Protein: CASSILGQGLPSYEQYF.

The V call is TRBV27, the J call TRBJ1-2; 8 bases match TRBD1. The trim removed 5 bases at V and 4 bases at J, leaving 3 bases unmatched. The CDR3 has 13 amino acids. CDR1 is MNHEY and CDR2 is SMNVEV in the germline V gene (reference sequence). CDR3 sequence: CASSGQGPYGYTF. The CDR3 DNA reads as TGTGCCAGCAGTGGACAGGGCCCCTATGGCTACACCTTC.

The rearrangement joins TRBV4-3 to TRBJ1-3; D is unclear. CDR1 is LGHNA, CDR2 YSLEER, per germline. The V gene lost 4 bases and the J gene lost 0 bases, with 7 bases spanning the gap. This CDR3 region has 14 residues. The CDR3 region has the DNA TGCGCCAGCAGCCCATCCATCTCTGGAAACACCATATATTTT. Its translation: CASSPSISGNTIYF.

In nucleotides, the CDR3 is TGCGCCAGCAGCAGGGCTCACACGGGGATGGGAGAACATGGCTACACCTTC. Translation gives CASSRAHTGMGEHGYTF. This chain connects TRBV10-2 to TRBJ1-2; TRBD1 might be the D (5 bases). V lost 6 bases, J lost 6 bases, and 26 bases lay in between. The CDR3 contains 17 residues. Germline values: CDR1 WSHSY, CDR2 SAAADI.

The chain links TRBV5-5 to TRBJ2-3; a weak D match, TRBD2 (5 bases). The length of the CDR3 is 15 residues. Germline V lookup: CDR1 SGHKS, CDR2 YYEKEE (reference sequence). V lost 4 bases and J lost 2, with 14 bases in between. CDR3 coding DNA: TGTGCCAGCAGCCTGGCTGCGGGTACCACAGATACGCAGTATTTT. It is translated as CASSLAAGTTDTQYF.